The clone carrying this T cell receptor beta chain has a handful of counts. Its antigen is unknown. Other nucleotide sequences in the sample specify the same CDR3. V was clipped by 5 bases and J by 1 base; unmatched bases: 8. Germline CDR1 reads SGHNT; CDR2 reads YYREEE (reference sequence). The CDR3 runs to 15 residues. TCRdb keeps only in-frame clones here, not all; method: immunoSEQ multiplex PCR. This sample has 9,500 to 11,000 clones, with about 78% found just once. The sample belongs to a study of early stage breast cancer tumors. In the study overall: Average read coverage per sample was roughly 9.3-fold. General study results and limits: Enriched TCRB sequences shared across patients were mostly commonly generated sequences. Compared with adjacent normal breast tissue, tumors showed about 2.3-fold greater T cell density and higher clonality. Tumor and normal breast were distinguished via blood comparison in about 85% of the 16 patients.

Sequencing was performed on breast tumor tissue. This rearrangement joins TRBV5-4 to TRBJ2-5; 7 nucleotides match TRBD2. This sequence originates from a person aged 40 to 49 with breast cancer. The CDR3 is CASSERLAGQETQYF. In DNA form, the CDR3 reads TGTGCCAGCAGTGAAAGACTAGCTGGCCAAGAGACCCAGTACTTC.